This T cell receptor beta chain was recorded in a study of blood T cell repertoires in COVID-19. This clone was seen a single time. Using immunoSEQ multiplex PCR, the repertoire was profiled, and TCRdb retains in-frame clones only, with some absent. The data contain around 100,000 clones, roughly 92% of them seen just once; the ten biggest clones take up approximately 2%. Trimming took 4 bases from V and 8 from J; bases not matched to a gene: 7. Germline values: CDR1 LNHDA, CDR2 SQIVND (reference sequence). The CDR3 is 15 amino acids. The genes are TRBV19 and TRBJ1-4, with TRBD1 matching 10 bases. The sample consisted of peripheral blood. This clonotype originated in a woman aged 50 to 60 with COVID-19, enrolled during active disease. CDR3 DNA sequence: TGTGCCAGTAGTAACCCTGGGACAGGGGAAGAAAAACTGTTTTTT. This codes for CASSNPGTGEEKLFF.